The T cell receptor beta chain under discussion was sequenced for a study of PD-1 blockade in classical Hodgkin lymphoma. Time point here: cycle 4 day 1 (C4D1), after 5 to 7 weeks of nivolumab. Exposure to brentuximab vedotin varied, and each patient had relapsed following autologous stem cell transplantation. Profiling relied on immunoSEQ multiplex PCR, and the TCRdb table lists in-frame clones only, not all of them. The sample carries roughly 100,000 clones, roughly nine tenths recorded once. Points from the study as a whole: Newly diagnosed patients had baseline TCR diversity that was reportedly lower than that of healthy donors. TCR diversity in CD4+, not CD8+, cells rose significantly by C4D1.

CDR1 is WSHSY and CDR2 is SAAADI in the germline V gene. Trimming cost V 2 bases and J 6 bases, with 11 bases left between them. The CDR3 consists of 13 residues. Note on this clone: No antigen is known for it.

This chain joins TRBV10-2 and TRBJ2-7; D might be TRBD1 or TRBD2, each matching 5 bases. The receptor comes from a human donor with classical Hodgkin lymphoma. The material sequenced was peripheral blood mononuclear cells (PBMCs), taken before the fourth cycle of nivolumab. CDR3 sequence (DNA): TGCGCCAGCAGTGAGGGGACCAATGCCGAGCAGTACTTC. Residues: CASSEGTNAEQYF.